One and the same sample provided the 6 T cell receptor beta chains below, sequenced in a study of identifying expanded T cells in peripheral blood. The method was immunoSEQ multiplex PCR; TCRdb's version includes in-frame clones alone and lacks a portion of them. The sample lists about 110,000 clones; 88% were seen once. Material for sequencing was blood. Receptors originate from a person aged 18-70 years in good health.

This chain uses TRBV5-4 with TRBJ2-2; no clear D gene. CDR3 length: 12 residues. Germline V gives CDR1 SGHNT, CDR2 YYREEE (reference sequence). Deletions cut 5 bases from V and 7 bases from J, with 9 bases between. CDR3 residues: CASRRFGGELFF. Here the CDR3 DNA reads TGTGCCAGCAGACGGTTTGGCGGGGAGCTGTTTTTT.

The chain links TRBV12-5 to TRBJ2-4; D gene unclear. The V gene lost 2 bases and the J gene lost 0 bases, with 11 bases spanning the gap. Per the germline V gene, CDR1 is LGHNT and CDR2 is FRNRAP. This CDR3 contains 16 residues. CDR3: CASGLWQAPAKNIQYF. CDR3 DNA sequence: TGTGCTAGTGGTTTGTGGCAGGCCCCAGCCAAAAACATTCAGTACTTC.

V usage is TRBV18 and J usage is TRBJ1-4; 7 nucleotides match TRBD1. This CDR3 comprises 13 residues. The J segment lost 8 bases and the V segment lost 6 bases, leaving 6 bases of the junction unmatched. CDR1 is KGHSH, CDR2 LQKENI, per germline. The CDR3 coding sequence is TGTGCCAGCTCCCTCGGGACAGAGGAAAAACTGTTTTTT. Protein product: CASSLGTEEKLFF.

The CDR3 sequence: CASIPAGYSNQPQHF. The CDR3 coding sequence is TGTGCCAGCATACCGGCAGGGTATAGCAATCAGCCCCAGCATTTT. The J gene is TRBJ1-5, the V gene TRBV6-1; tentatively, D is TRBD1 (5 bases). In germline, CDR1 is MNHNS, CDR2 SASEGT. The CDR3 is made up of 15 amino acids. Trimming took 7 bases from V and 0 from J, leaving 13 bases between them.

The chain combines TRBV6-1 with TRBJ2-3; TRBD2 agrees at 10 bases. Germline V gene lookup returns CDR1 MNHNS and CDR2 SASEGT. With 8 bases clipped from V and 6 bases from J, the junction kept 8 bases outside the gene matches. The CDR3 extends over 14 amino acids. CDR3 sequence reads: CASWSSGRRDTQYF. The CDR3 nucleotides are TGTGCCAGCTGGTCTAGCGGGAGAAGGGATACGCAGTATTTT.

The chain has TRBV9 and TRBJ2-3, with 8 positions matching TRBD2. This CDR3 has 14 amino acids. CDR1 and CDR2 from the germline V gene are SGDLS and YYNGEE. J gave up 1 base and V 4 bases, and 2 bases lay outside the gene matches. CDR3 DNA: TGTGCCAGCAGCCAGACTAGCGGCACAGATACGCAGTATTTT. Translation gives CASSQTSGTDTQYF.